This entry lists 13 T cell receptor beta chains sequenced from one sample in a study of CD8+ T cells in alopecia areata. In each case, RNA was isolated and then reverse transcribed into cDNA as the sequencing template. Libraries were prepared by immunoSEQ multiplex PCR; TCRdb keeps only in-frame clonotypes and omits some of them. Of some 80,000 clones in the sample, approximately 72% were seen once. The treatment was: oral pan-JAK inhibitor, 5-10 mg twice daily. The sample was CD8+ T cells sorted from blood, taken at week 24, from a patient treated with tofacitinib. The receptor source for this set is a human donor with alopecia areata.

This clone came up a few times. V gene TRBV27 combines with J gene TRBJ1-5; 7 bases match TRBD1. The CDR3 has 16 residues. V lost 5 bases and J lost 1; bases outside the gene matches: 8. In germline, CDR1 is MNHEY, CDR2 SMNVEV (reference sequence). For the CDR3, the DNA is TGTGCCAGCAGTGGATACAGGGGAGGGAGCAATCAGCCCCAGCATTTT. Protein product: CASSGYRGGSNQPQHF.

This rearrangement joins TRBV29-1 to TRBJ1-2; D gene unclear. V gave up 1 base and J gave up 0 bases, with 12 bases separating them. CDR1 is SQVTM, CDR2 ANQGSEA, per germline. This CDR3 has 15 residues. As DNA, the CDR3 is TGCAGCGTTGAAGGTTCGCCCTTTACTAACTATGGCTACACCTTC. As protein: CSVEGSPFTNYGYTF. Drawing the rest from reference TRBV29-1 and TRBJ1-2, the complete variable domain is SAVISQKPSRDICQRGTSLTIQCQVDSQVTMMFWYRQQPGQSLTLIATANQGSEATYESGFVIDKFPISRPNLTFSTLTVSNMSPEDSSIYLCSVEGSPFTNYGYTFGSGTRLTVV.

This rearrangement joins TRBV6-5 to TRBJ1-5; no reliable D call. The CDR3 loop spans 15 amino acids. V lost 0 bases and J lost 3, with 9 bases in between. The germline V gene has CDR1 MNHEY and CDR2 SVGAGI. The CDR3 coding sequence is TGTGCCAGCAGTTACTCGATAAAAGTCAATCAGCCCCAGCATTTT. It codes for CASSYSIKVNQPQHF.

The gene calls are TRBV7-9 and TRBJ2-7, with D perhaps matching TRBD2 (6 bases). Germline V gene sequence: CDR1 SEHNR, CDR2 FQNEAQ (reference sequence). V lost 5 bases and J 4 bases, leaving 12 bases between the germline ends. This CDR3 contains 13 residues. CDR3 loop: CASSPSSGYEQYF. DNA of the CDR3: TGTGCCAGCAGCCCTAGTAGCGGATACGAGCAGTACTTC.

This clone was detected a few times. This rearrangement joins TRBV5-6 to TRBJ2-1, with TRBD2 as a possible D gene (6 bases). The CDR3 extends over 13 amino acids. The germline V gene has CDR1 SGHDT and CDR2 YYEEEE. V dropped 4 bases and J dropped 8 bases, with 13 bases sitting between them. CDR3 coding DNA: TGTGCCAGCAGCGTACTAGCTTCGGATGAGCAGTTCTTC. This codes for CASSVLASDEQFF.

This clone was observed a few times. The chain combines TRBV19 with TRBJ2-3; D ambiguous. V dropped 5 bases and J dropped 4 bases, with 13 bases sitting between them. Germline values: CDR1 LNHDA, CDR2 SQIVND (reference sequence). The CDR3 consists of 14 residues. The CDR3 sequence is CASSLFSSSDTQYF. The DNA for the CDR3 is TGTGCCAGTAGTCTGTTTAGTTCGTCAGATACGCAGTATTTT. The full variable domain, with the rest looked up from reference TRBV19 and TRBJ2-3, is DGGITQSPKYLFRKEGQNVTLSCEQNLNHDAMYWYRQDPGQGLRLIYYSQIVNDFQKGDIAEGYSVSREKKESFPLTVTSAQKNPTAFYLCASSLFSSSDTQYFGPGTRLTVL.

This clone was counted a few times. This chain connects TRBV4-1 to TRBJ1-1; 8 bases agree with TRBD1. V was clipped by 1 base and J by 0 bases; unmatched bases: 4. Germline loops: CDR1 MGHRA, CDR2 YSYEKL. CDR3 length equals 16 residues. The CDR3 coding sequence is TGCGCCAGCAGCCAAGCAGGACAGGGCTTGAACACTGAAGCTTTCTTT. It is translated as CASSQAGQGLNTEAFF.

The chain employs TRBV7-8 and TRBJ2-3, with TRBD2 matching 9 bases. The germline V gene encodes CDR1 SGHVS and CDR2 FQNEAQ. J lost 4 bases, V lost 5 bases, and 10 bases had no gene match. The CDR3 extends over 16 amino acids. CDR3 in DNA: TGTGCCAGCAGCCCCGGGACTAGCCCCTCCCCAGATACGCAGTATTTT. The encoded protein is CASSPGTSPSPDTQYF.

The chain carries TRBV7-9 and TRBJ2-6; 9 bases are a match to TRBD1. This CDR3 has 18 residues. The V gene end was trimmed by 3 bases and the J gene end by 3 bases; junction bases not matched to a gene: 9. CDR1 and CDR2 from the germline V gene are SEHNR and FQNEAQ (reference sequence). The CDR3 protein is CASSLRTGEDGGANVLTF. In DNA form, the CDR3 reads TGTGCCAGCAGCTTGAGGACAGGGGAGGACGGTGGGGCCAACGTCCTGACTTTC.

This clone was seen a handful of times. This specimen includes other DNA sequences encoding the same CDR3. This chain uses TRBV5-6 with TRBJ2-1; 14 nucleotides match TRBD2. This CDR3 comprises 15 residues. The V segment lost 2 bases and the J segment 6 bases; nucleotides outside the gene matches: 1. Germline CDR1 SGHDT, CDR2 YYEEEE. The CDR3 loop reads CASSLGLAGGNEQFF. The CDR3, as DNA: TGTGCCAGCAGCTTAGGACTAGCGGGAGGCAATGAGCAGTTCTTC.

This clone came up a few times. The chain joins TRBV15 to TRBJ1-1; D is possibly TRBD1 (6 bases). The CDR3 totals 13 residues. Germline CDR1 reads LNHNV; CDR2 reads YYDKDF (reference sequence). V was trimmed by 0 bases and J by 7 bases, leaving 9 bases between them. This CDR3 reads CATSRDRGIEAFF. Here the CDR3 DNA reads TGTGCCACCAGCAGAGACAGGGGCATTGAAGCTTTCTTT.

The rearrangement joins TRBV19 to TRBJ1-5; possibly TRBD1 for D (5 bases). The CDR3 runs 15 residues. Trimming shortened V by 9 bases and J by 4 bases, and 19 bases separated the two germline ends. Germline CDR1 is LNHDA and CDR2 is SQIVND (reference sequence). CDR3 coding DNA: TGTGCCAGCGTCGGGGTTTGGGGACCAAATCAGCCCCAGCATTTT. This gives the protein CASVGVWGPNQPQHF.

The V and J genes are TRBV7-9 and TRBJ2-7; a weak D match, TRBD2 (6 bases). The CDR3 loop spans 15 amino acids. CDR1 is SEHNR and CDR2 is FQNEAQ in the germline V gene (reference sequence). The V end was cut by 5 bases, the J end by 1 base, with 15 bases between. The CDR3 region is CASSLTGTDSYEQYF. Here the CDR3 DNA reads TGTGCCAGCAGCCTGACCGGGACTGATTCCTACGAGCAGTACTTC. The variable domain in full, with the rest retrieved from reference TRBV7-9 and TRBJ2-7, is DTGVSQNPRHKITKRGQNVTFRCDPISEHNRLYWYRQTLGQGPEFLTYFQNEAQLEKSRLLSDRFSAERPKGSFSTLEIQRTEQGDSAMYLCASSLTGTDSYEQYFGPGTRLTVT.